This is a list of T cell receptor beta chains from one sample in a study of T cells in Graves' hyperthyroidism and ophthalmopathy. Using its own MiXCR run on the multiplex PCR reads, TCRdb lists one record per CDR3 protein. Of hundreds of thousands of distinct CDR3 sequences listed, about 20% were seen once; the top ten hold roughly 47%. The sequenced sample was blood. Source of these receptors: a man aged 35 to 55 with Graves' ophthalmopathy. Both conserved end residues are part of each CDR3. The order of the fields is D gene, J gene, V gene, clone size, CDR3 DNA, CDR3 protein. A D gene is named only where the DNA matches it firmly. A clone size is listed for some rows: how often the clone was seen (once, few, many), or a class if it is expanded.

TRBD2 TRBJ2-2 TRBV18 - TGTGCCTGCTCACCACCTGGACTAGCGGGAGGCACCGGGGAGCTGTTTTTT CACSPPGLAGGTGELFF
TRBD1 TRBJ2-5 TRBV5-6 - TGTGCCAGCAGCGCGGTGACAGGGGCCGTGGAGACCCAGTACTTC CASSAVTGAVETQYF
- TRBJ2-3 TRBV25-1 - TGTGCCAGCAGTGAATCTGGGGGCGCGGAGACAGATACGCAGTATTTT CASSESGGAETDTQYF
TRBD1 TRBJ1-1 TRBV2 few TGTGCCAGCAGTCCTTGGGGCGGGACAGCCATGAACACTGAAGCTTTCTTT CASSPWGGTAMNTEAFF
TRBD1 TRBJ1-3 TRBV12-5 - TGTGCTAGTGGCCCTGACAGGGGCTCTGGAAACACCATATATTTT CASGPDRGSGNTIYF
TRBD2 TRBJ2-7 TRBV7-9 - TGTGCCAGCAGTTCCCCCAGCGGGGCCTCCTACGAGCAGTACTTC CASSSPSGASYEQYF
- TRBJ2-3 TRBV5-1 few TGCGCCAGCAGGTTGCTGGACATCACAGATACGCAGTATTTT CASRLLDITDTQYF
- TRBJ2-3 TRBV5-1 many TGCGCCAGCAGCTTGGAAGGAATACCAAGCACAGATACGCAGTATTTT CASSLEGIPSTDTQYF
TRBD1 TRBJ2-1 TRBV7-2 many TGTGCCAGCAGTCCTCAGGGACAGATCTACAATGAGCAGTTCTTC CASSPQGQIYNEQFF
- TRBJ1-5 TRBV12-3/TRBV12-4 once TGTGCCAGCAGCCCCTTGGGTAGCAACAATCAGCCCCAGCATTTT CASSPLGSNNQPQHF
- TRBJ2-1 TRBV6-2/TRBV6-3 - TGTGCCAGCTCACCACCGCAAGGGGCTATCTACAATGAGCAGTTCTTC CASSPPQGAIYNEQFF
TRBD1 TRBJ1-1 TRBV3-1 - TGTGCCAGCAGCCAAGATCACCGGGACAGTCTCATGAACACTGAAGCTTTCTTT CASSQDHRDSLMNTEAFF
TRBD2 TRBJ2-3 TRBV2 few TGTGCCAGCAGTGCGCGACTAGCGGGAGGGGGAGATACGCAGTATTTT CASSARLAGGGDTQYF
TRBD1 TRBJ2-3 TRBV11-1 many TGTGCCAGCAGCCCACACCCAGGGGGATCAGATACGCAGTATTTT CASSPHPGGSDTQYF
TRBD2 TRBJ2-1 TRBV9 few TGTGCCAGCAGCGCCAGACTAGCGGGAGTCGGCTCCTACAATGAGCAGTTCTTC CASSARLAGVGSYNEQFF
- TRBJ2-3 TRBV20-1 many TGCAGTGCTAGAGCAGGGGGGGCCCGAGATACGCAGTATTTT CSARAGGARDTQYF
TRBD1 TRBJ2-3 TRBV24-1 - TGTGCCACCAGCCGGACAGGGGAGGCTGGAGATACGCAGTATTTT CATSRTGEAGDTQYF
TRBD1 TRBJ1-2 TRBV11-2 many TGTGCCAGCAGGCAACAGGGGGCAGGTGGCTACACCTTC CASRQQGAGGYTF
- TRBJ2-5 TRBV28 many TGTGCCAGCACTCTTGCGGGACTGGGACCACAAGAGACCCAGTACTTC CASTLAGLGPQETQYF
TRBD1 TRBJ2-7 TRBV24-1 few TGTGCCACCAGTGACGGACAGGGAGATTCCTACGAGCAGTACTTC CATSDGQGDSYEQYF
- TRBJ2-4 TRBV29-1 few TGCAGCGTAGCTCCGGGTTTTGGGAACATTCAGTACTTC CSVAPGFGNIQYF
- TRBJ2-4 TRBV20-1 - TGCAGTGCGGGGGGACACCGCAAAAACATTCAGTACTTC CSAGGHRKNIQYF
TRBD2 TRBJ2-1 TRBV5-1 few TGCGCCAGCAGCTCCGGGGGGGCCCGTGAGCAGTTCTTC CASSSGGAREQFF
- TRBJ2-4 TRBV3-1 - TGTGCCAGCAGCCAAACCGTACGACAGTCCATTCAGTACTTC CASSQTVRQSIQYF
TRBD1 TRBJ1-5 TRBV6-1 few TGTGCCAGCAGCCAGCAGACAGGGAGGTCCGGTCAGCCCCAGCATTTT CASSQQTGRSGQPQHF
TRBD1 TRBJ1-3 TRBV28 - TGTGCCAGCACCTCGGGGGACAGGGGGGTCCTAGATTTT CASTSGDRGVLDF
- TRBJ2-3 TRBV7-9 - TGTGCCAGCAGCAGGGAGAATACGCAGTATTTT CASSRENTQYF
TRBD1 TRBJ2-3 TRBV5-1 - TGCGCCAGCAGCTTTACCGGGACAGGGTCAACAGATACGCAGTATTTT CASSFTGTGSTDTQYF
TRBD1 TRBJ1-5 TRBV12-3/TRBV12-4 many TGTGCCAGCAGTTTAAGACAGGGCACGGCGCCCCAGCATTTT CASSLRQGTAPQHF
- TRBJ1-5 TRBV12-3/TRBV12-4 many TGTGCCAGCAGTTTAGCAGTGGGCCTCAGCCAGCCCCAGCATTTT CASSLAVGLSQPQHF
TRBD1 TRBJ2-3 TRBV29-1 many TGCAGCGTTAAGGACAGGGGTAGCACAGATACGCAGTATTTT CSVKDRGSTDTQYF
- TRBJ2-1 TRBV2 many TGTGCCAGCAGTGAACTCGTTTACAATGAGCAGTTCTTC CASSELVYNEQFF
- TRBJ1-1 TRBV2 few TGTGCCAGCAGTGTTGAGGAGGGTAAGAACACTGAAGCTTTCTTT CASSVEEGKNTEAFF
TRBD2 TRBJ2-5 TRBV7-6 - TGTGCCAGCAGCCTTGGGACTAGCGGGAACAGGGAGACCCAGTACTTC CASSLGTSGNRETQYF
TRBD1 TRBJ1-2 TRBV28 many TGTGCCAGCAGTCCGCCCACAGGGGCCGATGGCTACACCTTC CASSPPTGADGYTF
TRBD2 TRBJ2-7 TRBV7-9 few TGTGCCAGCAGCTTACCGGGACTAGTCCCCCTGTGCGAGCAGTACTTC CASSLPGLVPLCEQYF
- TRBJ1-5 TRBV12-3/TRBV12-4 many TGTGCCAGCAGCCCCCCCGAGTGGGGGGGAAGGTCGCGGAATCAGCCCCAGCATTTT CASSPPEWGGRSRNQPQHF
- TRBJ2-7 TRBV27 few TGTGCCAGCAGTTTACGAGCGACCTACGAGCAGTACTTC CASSLRATYEQYF
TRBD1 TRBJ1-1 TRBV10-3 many TGTGCCATCAGTCGACAGGGGGCAGGTGAAGCTTTCTTT CAISRQGAGEAFF
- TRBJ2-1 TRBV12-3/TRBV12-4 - TGTGCCGGCAGGTCATACAATGAGCAGTTCTTC CAGRSYNEQFF
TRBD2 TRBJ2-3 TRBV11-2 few TGTGCCAGCGGATACCCCCCTACCGGGACTAGCGGGAGTGTAGATACGCAGTATTTT CASGYPPTGTSGSVDTQYF
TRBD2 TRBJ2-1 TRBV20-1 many TGCAGTGCTAGAAAACTAGCGGGGGCCAACAATGAGCAGTTCTTC CSARKLAGANNEQFF